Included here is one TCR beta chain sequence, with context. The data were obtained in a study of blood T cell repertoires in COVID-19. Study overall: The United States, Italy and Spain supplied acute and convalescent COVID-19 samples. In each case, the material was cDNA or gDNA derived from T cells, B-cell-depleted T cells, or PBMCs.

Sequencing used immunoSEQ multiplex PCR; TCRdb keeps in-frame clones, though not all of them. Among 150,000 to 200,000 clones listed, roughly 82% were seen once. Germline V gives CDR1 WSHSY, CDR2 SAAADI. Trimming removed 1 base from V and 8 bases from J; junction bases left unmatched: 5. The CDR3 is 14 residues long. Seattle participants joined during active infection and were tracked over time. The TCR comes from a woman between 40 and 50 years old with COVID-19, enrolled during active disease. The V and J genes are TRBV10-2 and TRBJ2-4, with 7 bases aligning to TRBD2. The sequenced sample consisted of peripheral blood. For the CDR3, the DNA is TGCGCCAGCAGTGAGTACGGACGGGGGGACATTCAGTACTTC. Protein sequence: CASSEYGRGDIQYF.